A single T cell receptor (beta chain) is shown here with its context. Its cognate antigen is unknown. These data belong to a study of cytomegalovirus exposure and HLA in healthy donors. Points from the study as a whole: DRB1 had the most TCR associations and HLA-C the fewest, a later analysis found, with rates varying by HLA locus. When presence/absence was analysed, sequencing depth was taken to be roughly uniform across donors. Accurate prediction of HLA-A and HLA-B alleles (for most subjects) was reportedly achieved from TCR beta sequences.

This PCR relied on a set of 60 Vbeta primers and 13 Jbeta primers. Produced via immunoSEQ multiplex PCR; TCRdb's table is partial and in-frame only. The repertoire holds over 150,000 clones, with 84% as singletons. CDR3 size: 15 residues. Germline V CDR1 and CDR2: KGHSH, LQKENI. The trim removed 3 bases at V and 8 bases at J, leaving 9 bases unmatched. The sample consisted of PBMCs. The TCR was taken from a girl aged 10-17 years in good health and CMV-seropositive. The chain employs TRBV18 and TRBJ1-4, with 7 nucleotides matching TRBD1. CDR3 bases: TGTGCCAGCTCACCTCGGGACAGAAGAACGGAAAAACTGTTTTTT. The encoded protein is CASSPRDRRTEKLFF.